The 18 T cell receptor beta chains presented below share a single source sample, sequenced in a study of blood T cell repertoires in COVID-19. Here immunoSEQ multiplex PCR was the method, and the copy in TCRdb shows in-frame clones only, minus some. Among 200,000 to 250,000 clones listed, about 88% were seen once. Sequenced sample: PBMCs or T cells enriched from blood (not recorded which). These receptor sequences come from a woman in her thirties who had recovered from COVID-19.

The gene calls are TRBV27 and TRBJ1-2; D perhaps matches TRBD1 (6 bases). This CDR3 has 15 amino acids. From germline, CDR1 is MNHEY and CDR2 SMNVEV (reference sequence). The V and J ends lost 4 bases and 6 bases respectively, with 18 bases between them. The CDR3 region has the DNA TGTGCCAGCAGTTCCCCCCGGGAGCGGGGGCATGGCTACACCTTC. This gives the protein CASSSPRERGHGYTF.

This chain uses TRBV15 with TRBJ2-7; a weak D match, TRBD1 (6 bases). Germline V gives CDR1 LNHNV, CDR2 YYDKDF (reference sequence). V lost 1 base to trimming and J lost 3 bases, with 10 bases between them. This CDR3 has 14 amino acids. CDR3 sequence reads: CATSRGTEGYEQYF. The CDR3 nucleotides read TGTGCCACCAGCAGAGGGACAGAAGGCTACGAGCAGTACTTC. Full variable domain (outside the CDR3, taken from reference TRBV15 and TRBJ2-7): DAMVIQNPRYQVTQFGKPVTLSCSQTLNHNVMYWYQQKSSQAPKLLFHYYDKDFNNEADTPDNFQSRRPNTSFCFLDIRSPGLGDTAMYLCATSRGTEGYEQYFGPGTRLTVT.

The chain carries TRBV15 and TRBJ1-2, with TRBD1 matching over 7 bases. The CDR3 covers 17 residues. The V and J ends lost 0 bases and 8 bases, in that order; junction bases with no gene match: 15. Germline V gene sequence: CDR1 LNHNV, CDR2 YYDKDF (reference sequence). CDR3 sequence reads: CATSRDRDDRVRRGYTF. DNA for the CDR3: TGTGCCACCAGCAGAGATCGGGATGACAGGGTGAGGAGGGGCTACACCTTC.

The chain has TRBV5-1 and TRBJ1-2; D unresolved. There are 12 residues in the CDR3. The germline V and J ends were trimmed by 0 bases and 6 bases, with 6 bases remaining between them. The V gene's germline CDR1 is SGHRS and CDR2 YFSETQ. The CDR3 loop reads CASSLVRDGYTF. The CDR3 DNA reads as TGCGCCAGCAGCTTGGTCCGGGATGGCTACACCTTC.

This clone turned up a few times. The chain is built from TRBV7-2 and TRBJ1-3; TRBD1 aligns across 8 bases. The CDR3 consists of 14 residues. The germline gives CDR1 SGHTA, CDR2 FQGNSA. The J segment lost 4 bases and the V segment lost 5 bases, leaving 4 bases of the junction unmatched. The CDR3 coding sequence is TGTGCCAGCAGCATGGGACAGGACGGAAACACCATATATTTT. The encoded protein is CASSMGQDGNTIYF.

This sequence joins TRBV4-2 and TRBJ1-2; 9 positions match TRBD1. V lost 4 bases and J lost 2; bases outside the gene matches: 5. Per germline, CDR1 LGHNA and CDR2 YNFKEQ. This CDR3 has 15 residues. The CDR3 sequence is CASSPGQGGNYGYTF. The CDR3 nucleotides are TGTGCCAGCAGCCCGGGACAGGGCGGCAACTATGGCTACACCTTC.

The chain carries TRBV7-8 and TRBJ1-4; D is unclear. Trimming left V 0 bases short and J 8 bases short, with 19 bases between. The CDR3 totals 17 residues. CDR1 and CDR2 from the germline V gene are SGHVS and FQNEAQ. The CDR3, as DNA: TGTGCCAGCAGCTTAGCAACCCCCAGGCGTGCTGACGAAAAACTGTTTTTT. Translated: CASSLATPRRADEKLFF.

The V and J genes are TRBV4-2 and TRBJ2-3; 10 bases line up with TRBD2. V shed 0 bases, J shed 0 bases, and the junction held 12 bases outside the gene matches. The CDR3 runs 20 residues. Germline CDR1 and CDR2: LGHNA and YNFKEQ. CDR3 amino acids: CASSQDRLAGEPTSTDTQYF. The CDR3 nucleotides are TGTGCCAGCAGCCAAGATCGTCTAGCGGGGGAGCCAACTAGCACAGATACGCAGTATTTT.

V usage is TRBV7-2 and J usage is TRBJ1-3; D not certain. Germline CDR1 and CDR2: SGHTA and FQGNSA. This CDR3 has 15 residues. V lost 1 base and J 2 bases, leaving 9 bases between the germline ends. CDR3 in DNA: TGTGCCAGCAGCTTAGACAGAAACCCTGGAAACACCATATATTTT. Amino acids: CASSLDRNPGNTIYF.

The rearrangement joins TRBV6-6 to TRBJ2-7, with 7 positions matching TRBD2. Germline V gene data show CDR1 as MNHNY and CDR2 as SVGAGI (reference sequence). The CDR3 totals 14 residues. V was pared by 6 bases and J by 4 bases, with 9 bases of the junction left unmatched. This chain's CDR3 is CASSKEAGSYEQYF. For the CDR3, the DNA is TGTGCCAGCAGCAAGGAAGCGGGGTCGTACGAGCAGTACTTC.

The rearrangement links TRBV10-3 to TRBJ1-4; 8 bases are shared with TRBD1. This CDR3 region has 14 residues. The germline V gene has CDR1 ENHRY and CDR2 SYGVKD. V shed 6 bases, J shed 4 bases, and the junction held 4 bases outside the gene matches. DNA for the CDR3: TGTGCCATCAGACCGGGACAGGATAATGAAAAACTGTTTTTT. Translation gives CAIRPGQDNEKLFF.

V and J are TRBV4-3 and TRBJ1-5; 8 bases map to TRBD1. This CDR3 spans 16 amino acids. Germline-derived CDR1 and CDR2 are LGHNA and YSLEER. Trimming took 0 bases from V and 6 from J; bases not matched to a gene: 7. The DNA of the CDR3 is TGCGCCAGCAGCCAAGATTGGCAGGGGGCCTCTCAGCCCCAGCATTTT. It yields the protein CASSQDWQGASQPQHF.

The chain joins TRBV19 to TRBJ1-4; D not resolved. In germline, CDR1 is LNHDA, CDR2 SQIVND (reference sequence). Trimming shortened V by 6 bases and J by 8 bases, and 7 bases separated the two germline ends. The CDR3 loop spans 11 amino acids. CDR3 residues: CASSQTEKLFF. In DNA form, the CDR3 reads TGTGCCAGTAGCCAAACAGAAAAACTGTTTTTT. Together with reference TRBV19 and TRBJ1-4, the CDR3 gives the full variable domain: DGGITQSPKYLFRKEGQNVTLSCEQNLNHDAMYWYRQDPGQGLRLIYYSQIVNDFQKGDIAEGYSVSREKKESFPLTVTSAQKNPTAFYLCASSQTEKLFFGSGTQLSVL.

The rearrangement links TRBV11-2 to TRBJ2-3; D is uncertain. V lost 5 bases and J lost 2, with 14 bases in between. CDR3 length: 15 amino acids. Germline CDR1 SGHAT, CDR2 FQNNGV. CDR3 DNA: TGTGCCAGCAGCCCGCCCACTCCTTTCACAGATACGCAGTATTTT. This encodes CASSPPTPFTDTQYF.

The chain has TRBV25-1 and TRBJ1-4; TRBD1 might be the D (6 bases). Germline V gives CDR1 MGHDK, CDR2 SYGVNS. Trimming took 7 bases from V and 7 from J, leaving 16 bases between them. This CDR3 spans 14 amino acids. CDR3 sequence reads: CASTAGTNSEKLFF. In DNA, the CDR3 is TGTGCCAGCACCGCCGGGACAAATAGTGAAAAACTGTTTTTT.

The rearrangement uses TRBV7-2 and TRBJ1-1; 8 positions agree with TRBD1. This CDR3 is 16 amino acids long. The ends lost 5 bases at V and 0 bases at J; junction bases unmatched: 8. Per the germline V gene, CDR1 is SGHTA and CDR2 is FQGNSA. The CDR3 region is CASSPAGGGMNTEAFF. DNA for the CDR3: TGTGCCAGCAGCCCCGCAGGGGGCGGTATGAACACTGAAGCTTTCTTT.

This rearrangement joins TRBV6-2 or TRBV6-3 to TRBJ1-1, with TRBD1 identical over 7 bases. Germline assignment: CDR1 MNHEY and CDR2 SVGEGT. After removal of 2 bases from V and 10 bases from J, the junction contained 7 bases not matched to a gene. This CDR3 region has 13 residues. The CDR3 sequence: CASSYVSKGAAFF. CDR3 bases: TGTGCCAGCAGTTACGTCAGCAAGGGGGCAGCTTTCTTT.

J is TRBJ2-7 and V is TRBV9; D is ambiguous. V was pared by 0 bases and J by 4 bases, with 14 bases between. Per germline, CDR1 SGDLS and CDR2 YYNGEE. The CDR3 is 15 amino acids. For the CDR3, the DNA is TGTGCCAGCAGCGTAGGGGCTGGTGGGTATTACGAGCAGTACTTC. Its translation: CASSVGAGGYYEQYF.